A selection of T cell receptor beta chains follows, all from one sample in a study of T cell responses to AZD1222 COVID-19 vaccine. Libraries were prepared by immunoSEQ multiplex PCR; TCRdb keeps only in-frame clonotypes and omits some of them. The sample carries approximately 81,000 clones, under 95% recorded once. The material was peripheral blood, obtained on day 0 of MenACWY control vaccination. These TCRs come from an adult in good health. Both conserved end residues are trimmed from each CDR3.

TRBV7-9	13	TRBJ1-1	ASSFGEGLNTEAF
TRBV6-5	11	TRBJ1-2	ASSLADRGGYT
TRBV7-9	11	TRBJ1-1	ASSRDRNTEAF
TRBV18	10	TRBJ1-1	ASSRGNLDAF
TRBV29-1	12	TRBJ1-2	SVRDRRDLGGYT
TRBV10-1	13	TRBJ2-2	ASSEREDSSGELF
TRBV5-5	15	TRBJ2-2	ASSLAPLGGRPGELF
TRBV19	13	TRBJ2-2	ASSIGGLNTGELF
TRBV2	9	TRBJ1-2	AGLGRYGYT
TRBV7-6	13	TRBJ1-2	ASSLAQAGRDGYT
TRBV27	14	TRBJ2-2	ASSLGLEYGSVQLF
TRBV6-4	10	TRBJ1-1	ASRGPRAEAF